This T cell receptor (beta chain) was recovered during a study of identical twins (dated by TCRdb to about 2016). Looking at the study overall: To test whether fetal clonotypes persist, the study used deep sequencing on TCR alpha and beta repertoires from monozygotic twins, unrelated adults of various ages, and cord blood. Replicate twin experiments were performed at different times using different library preparation protocols to rule out contamination.

Libraries came from 5' RACE. The run used an Illumina HiSeq 2000. A universal primer binding site was introduced by template switching, and a unique molecular identifier was present in the final cDNA, enabling accurate counting of TCR cDNA molecules. First-strand cDNA for TCR alpha and beta chains was synthesized from specific primers in the conserved constant-segment region. To control for contamination, every cDNA library carried two barcodes: a SMART-Mk sample barcode plus Illumina barcodes. TruSeq adapter sequences and Illumina sample barcodes were added in two successive PCR steps. TCR alpha and beta cDNA libraries were sequenced on the Illumina HiSeq platform with custom primers. On the study's bioinformatics: MiGEC processed the raw reads to extract unique molecular identifiers, while MiXCR was used to determine the CDR3 positions. Recombination models were inferred per individual with the repgenHMM and IGoR tools using an EM algorithm. Shared clonotype analysis was performed with the tcR package in R, normalizing sharing by the product of cloneset sizes. To study raw recombination without the effects of thymic and clonal selection, out-of-frame nonproductive sequences were analyzed. TCRdb reran the public reads through fastp at Q25 and MiXCR, keeping productive beta chains. Merged by CDR3 protein, the rows form single entries marked with the most common genes and DNA. What appears here as the V and J calls and clone size reflects TCRdb's work, not the paper's. The table for this sample lists just under 550,000 distinct CDR3 sequences; 15% of them were counted only once. Around 0.4% of the sample rests with the top ten.

Every donor in the study was a healthy Caucasian. Three pairs of female monozygotic twins, all aged about 18 to 30 years, were included in the twin cohort. Positive isolation kits from Invitrogen were used to isolate the CD4+ and CD8+ T cell populations. The germline V end is reduced by 0 bases and the J end by 4 bases; junction bases left unmatched: 7. Taken from the germline V gene (reference sequence), the CDR1 and CDR2 loops are DFQATT and SNEGSKA. Spanning cysteine to phenylalanine, the CDR3 consists of 16 amino acids. The read is trimmed to its CDR3 DNA, 48 bases read in frame from base 1. A remark on this clonotype: No cognate antigen has been identified for it. Base quality data are lacking; no much larger clone is found one base away.

What the authors observed across the whole study: Fewer insertions were carried by abundant cord blood beta clonotypes; a weaker similar trend was observed in young adult naive repertoires, while no such trend was observed in memory repertoires. Because the same donors could not be followed over many years, conclusions were based on cross-sectional statistical analysis. The excess sharing between twins in beta out-of-frame sequences was weaker because fewer shared sequences reduced the signal-to-noise ratio. Compared with coincidental sharing between unrelated individuals, out-of-frame TCR alpha sequences shared between twins had an excess of sequences with low generation probability. Out-of-frame TCR alpha sharing in monozygotic twins was systematically underestimated by recombination models, whereas sharing between unrelated individuals was in agreement with the recombination models. Invariant T cells such as MAIT and iNKT could partly confound zero-insertion analyses, although diverse VJ usage argued against such confounding for most clonotypes.

Separately, the same data were catalogued under a study of yellow fever vaccine responses in identical twins. As described in the second report: According to the authors, the vaccine-induced T cell response in identical twins seemed to be partly convergent and partly specific to each individual. Focusing on identical twins, the study followed the T cell clones that responded to the vaccine, and did so with precision.

Recombination joined TRBV20-1 with TRBJ2-2; TRBD1 fits 8 bases in the junction. Sequencing was performed on CD4+ T cells sorted from blood. The receptor was isolated from a woman between 18 and 29 years old in good health. The DNA sequence is as follows: TGCAGTGCTAGAGAGGCCAGGACAGGGCCCACCGGGGAGCTGTTTTTT. This translates into CSAREARTGPTGELFF.